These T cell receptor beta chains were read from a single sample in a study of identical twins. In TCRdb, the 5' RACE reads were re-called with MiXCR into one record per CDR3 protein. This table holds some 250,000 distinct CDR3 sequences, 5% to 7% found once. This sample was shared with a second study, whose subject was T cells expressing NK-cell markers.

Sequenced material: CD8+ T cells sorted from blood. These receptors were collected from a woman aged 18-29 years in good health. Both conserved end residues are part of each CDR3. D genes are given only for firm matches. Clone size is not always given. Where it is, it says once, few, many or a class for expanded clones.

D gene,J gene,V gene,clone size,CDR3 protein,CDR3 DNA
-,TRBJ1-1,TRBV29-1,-,CSGLENTEAFF,TGCAGCGGTCTTGAGAACACTGAAGCTTTCTTT
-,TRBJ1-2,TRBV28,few,CASSFEGWGGGYTF,TGTGCCAGCAGTTTTGAAGGGTGGGGCGGTGGCTACACCTTC
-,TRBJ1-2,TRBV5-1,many,CASSLIESNYGYTF,TGCGCCAGCAGCTTGATCGAGTCAAACTATGGCTACACCTTC
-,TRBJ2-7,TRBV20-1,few,CSARGGLSLYEQYF,TGCAGTGCTAGGGGCGGGCTATCCTTATACGAGCAGTACTTC
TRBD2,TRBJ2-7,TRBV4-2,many,CASSQEDSGGDEQYF,TGTGCCAGCAGCCAAGAGGATAGCGGGGGGGACGAGCAGTACTTC
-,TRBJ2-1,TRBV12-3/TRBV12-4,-,CASSLLAKHYNEQFF,TGTGCCAGCAGTTTACTAGCGAAACACTACAATGAGCAGTTCTTC
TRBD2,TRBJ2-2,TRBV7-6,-,CASSFNSGLAGKNTGELFF,TGTGCCAGCAGCTTCAACTCGGGACTAGCGGGGAAGAACACCGGGGAGCTGTTTTTT
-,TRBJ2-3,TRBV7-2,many,CASSSLAAVLDTQYF,TGTGCCAGCAGCTCTCTAGCAGCAGTCTTAGATACGCAGTATTTT
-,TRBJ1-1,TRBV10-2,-,CASSVLGPNTEAFF,TGCGCCAGCAGTGTTCTAGGGCCAAACACTGAAGCTTTCTTT
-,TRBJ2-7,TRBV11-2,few,CASSAGGALSYEQYF,TGTGCCAGCAGCGCCGGAGGTGCCCTCTCCTACGAGCAGTACTTC
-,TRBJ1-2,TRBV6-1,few,CASRPDDRGHYGYTF,TGTGCCAGCAGACCAGACGACCGTGGGCACTATGGCTACACCTTC
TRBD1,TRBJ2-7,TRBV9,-,CASSPRDRLSSYEQYF,TGTGCCAGCAGCCCCCGGGACAGGCTGTCCTCCTACGAGCAGTACTTC
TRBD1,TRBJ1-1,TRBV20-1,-,CSALTGGRGNTEAFF,TGCAGTGCCCTTACAGGGGGCCGGGGGAACACTGAAGCTTTCTTT
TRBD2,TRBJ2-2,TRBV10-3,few,CAISDEREIVTGELFF,TGTGCCATCAGTGATGAGCGGGAGATCGTGACCGGGGAGCTGTTTTTT
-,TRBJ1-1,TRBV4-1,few,CASSHPGQNTEAFF,TGCGCCAGCAGCCACCCTGGACAGAACACTGAAGCTTTCTTT
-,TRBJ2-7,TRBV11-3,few,CASSLEDSFYEQYF,TGTGCCAGCAGCTTAGAGGACAGTTTCTACGAGCAGTACTTC
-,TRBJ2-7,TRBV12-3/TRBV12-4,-,CASSLSVLDEQYF,TGTGCCAGCAGTTTATCGGTTCTGGACGAGCAGTACTTC
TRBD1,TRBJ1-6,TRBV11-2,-,CASSLLAGTAVQALHF,TGTGCCAGCAGCTTATTGGCGGGGACAGCCGTCCAGGCCCTCCACTTT
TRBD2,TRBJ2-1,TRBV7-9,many,CASSSGLAAYNEQFF,TGTGCCAGCAGTTCGGGACTAGCGGCTTACAATGAGCAGTTCTTC
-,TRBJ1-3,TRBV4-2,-,CASSQELGTPIFF,TGTGCCAGCAGCCAAGAGCTGGGCACCCCTATTTTTTTT
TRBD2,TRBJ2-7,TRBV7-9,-,CASLGAGDPYEQYF,TGTGCCAGCTTAGGGGCGGGAGATCCCTACGAGCAGTACTTC
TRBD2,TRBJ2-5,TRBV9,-,CASSVSGRAGETQYF,TGTGCCAGCAGCGTAAGTGGGAGGGCCGGGGAGACCCAGTACTTC
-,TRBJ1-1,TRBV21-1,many,CASSKSKGAVMGEKGAFF,TGTGCCAGCAGCAAGTCGAAAGGGGCCGTAATGGGAGAAAAAGGGGCTTTCTTT
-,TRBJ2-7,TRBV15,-,CATSREKGPYDEQYF,TGTGCCACCAGCAGAGAGAAAGGACCTTACGACGAGCAGTACTTC
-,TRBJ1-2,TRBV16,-,CASSRSREQGLYTF,TGTGCCAGCAGCCGGTCTCGGGAACAGGGCCTCTACACCTTC
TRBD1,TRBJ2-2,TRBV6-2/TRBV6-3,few,CASSSDRGHVWAGELFF,TGTGCCAGCAGTTCGGACAGGGGGCATGTCTGGGCCGGGGAGCTGTTTTTT
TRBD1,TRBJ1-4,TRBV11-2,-,CASSLEWDRSNEKLFF,TGTGCCAGCAGCTTAGAATGGGACAGGAGTAATGAAAAACTGTTTTTT
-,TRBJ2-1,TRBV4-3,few,CASSQGLRAPGEQFF,TGCGCCAGCAGCCAAGGGTTGAGGGCCCCTGGGGAGCAGTTCTTC
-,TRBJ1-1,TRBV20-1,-,CSARGRTQNTEAFF,TGCAGTGCTAGGGGAAGGACACAGAACACTGAAGCTTTCTTT
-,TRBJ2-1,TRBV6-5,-,CASSSSGGTEQFF,TGTGCCAGCAGTTCGAGTGGGGGTACTGAGCAGTTCTTC
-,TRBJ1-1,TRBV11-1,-,CASSLAAAGYTEAFF,TGTGCCAGCAGCTTAGCAGCTGCCGGGTACACTGAAGCTTTCTTT
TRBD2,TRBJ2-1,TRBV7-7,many,CASSLEIAGGDNEQFF,TGTGCTAGCAGCTTAGAAATAGCGGGGGGTGACAATGAGCAGTTCTTC
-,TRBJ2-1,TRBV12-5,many,CASALTGPYNEQFF,TGTGCTAGTGCCCTGACAGGTCCCTACAATGAGCAGTTCTTC
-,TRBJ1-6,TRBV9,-,CASSIGEGPPLHF,TGTGCCAGCAGCATAGGGGAAGGGCCTCCCCTCCACTTT
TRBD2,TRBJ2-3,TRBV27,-,CASSLSLAGGWEADTQYF,TGTGCCAGCAGTTTATCACTAGCGGGGGGGTGGGAGGCGGATACGCAGTATTTT
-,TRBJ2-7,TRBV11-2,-,CASSFGLGSYEQYF,TGTGCCAGCAGCTTCGGTCTGGGGAGTTACGAGCAGTACTTC
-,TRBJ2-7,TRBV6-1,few,CASTHRAYEQYF,TGTGCCAGCACTCACAGAGCCTACGAGCAGTACTTC
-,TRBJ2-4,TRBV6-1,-,CASSPFREANIQYF,TGTGCCAGCAGCCCCTTTAGGGAAGCAAACATTCAGTACTTC
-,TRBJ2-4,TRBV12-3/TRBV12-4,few,CASSLGGAAKNIQYF,TGTGCCAGCAGTTTAGGGGGCGCAGCCAAAAACATTCAGTACTTC
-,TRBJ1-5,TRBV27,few,CASSLITGSNQPQHF,TGTGCCAGCAGTTTGATTACAGGGTCTAATCAGCCCCAGCATTTT
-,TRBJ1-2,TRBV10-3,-,CAISESVGKSRGGYTF,TGTGCCATCAGTGAGTCGGTAGGGAAGAGCCGCGGTGGCTACACCTTC